The 27 T cell receptor beta chains presented below share a single source sample, sequenced in a study of metastatic and nonmetastatic thyroid tumors. Thyroid surgery had not been preceded by any treatment in any patient. TCRdb reanalyzed the PCR reads with MiXCR. This table has over 15,000 clones, less than 35% appearing once. Sample: adjacent normal tissue. The receptors originated from a female donor with papillary thyroid cancer or a benign thyroid nodule (not recorded which). Some clones in this sample may be carry-over from other donors' samples.

This sequence joins TRBV30 and TRBJ1-2; possibly TRBD1 for D (6 bases). CDR3 size: 13 residues. Trimming removed 1 base at V and 6 bases at J, with 12 bases between. CDR1 and CDR2 from the germline V gene are GTSNPN and SVGIG (reference sequence). This CDR3 is CAWSERTEHGYTF. DNA for the CDR3: TGTGCCTGGAGTGAACGGACAGAGCATGGCTACACCTTC. Supplemented by reference TRBV30 and TRBJ1-2, the full variable domain reads SQTIHQWPATLVQPVGSPLSLECTVEGTSNPNLYWYRQAAGRGLQLLFYSVGIGQISSEVPQNLSASRPQDRQFILSSKKLLLSDSGFYLCAWSERTEHGYTFGSGTRLTVV.

Many counts were recorded for this clone. This chain uses TRBV2 with TRBJ2-1, with 10 bases fitting TRBD2. With V trimmed by 6 bases and J by 15 bases, 14 bases remained unmatched. Germline CDR1 and CDR2: SNHLY and FYNNEI. The CDR3 runs to 14 residues. As DNA, the CDR3 is TGTGCCAGCAGAGGCGGACTAGCGGCCTGGGAGGGGTTCTTC. This encodes CASRGGLAAWEGFF.

This clone was picked up a small number of times. The chain couples TRBV28 to TRBJ1-6; maybe TRBD1 (6 bases). CDR1 and CDR2 (germline): MDHEN, SYDVKM. This CDR3 spans 18 amino acids. Deletions cut 3 bases from V and 4 bases from J, with 19 bases between. The chain's CDR3 is CASSLEAGGRWYNSPLHF. The CDR3 nucleotides read TGTGCCAGCAGTTTGGAAGCGGGGGGCCGATGGTATAATTCACCCCTCCACTTT.

The chain uses TRBV4-1 and TRBJ2-1, with TRBD1 matching over 11 bases. CDR1 is MGHRA, CDR2 YSYEKL, per germline. This CDR3 contains 16 residues. Losses at the gene ends were 1 base for V and 6 bases for J; bases not matched to a gene: 5. The CDR3 protein is CASSQAGTGGSNEQFF. The CDR3 DNA reads as TGCGCCAGCAGCCAAGCCGGGACAGGGGGGAGCAATGAGCAGTTCTTC.

This clone was seen more than once but under ten times. The J gene is TRBJ2-7, the V gene TRBV6-1; tentatively, D is TRBD1 (6 bases). The V gene's germline CDR1 is MNHNS and CDR2 SASEGT. The CDR3 length is 15 residues. The V gene lost 4 bases and the J gene lost 2 bases, with 15 bases spanning the gap. CDR3: CASSAETGFTYEQYF. As DNA, the CDR3 is TGTGCCAGCAGTGCGGAGACAGGTTTCACCTACGAGCAGTACTTC.

V and J are TRBV20-1 and TRBJ1-6; the D gene is possibly TRBD1 (5 bases). This CDR3 is 15 amino acids long. Germline-derived CDR1 and CDR2 are DFQATT and SNEGSKA (reference sequence). Trimming removed 4 bases at V and 8 bases at J, with 18 bases between. The CDR3 is CSATTQGYDHSPLHF. The CDR3 coding sequence is TGCAGTGCTACTACTCAGGGCTACGATCATTCACCCCTCCACTTT.

By proportion, this clone is medium-sized. The V and J genes are TRBV7-6 and TRBJ2-7; 7 bases agree with TRBD2. This CDR3 region has 13 residues. CDR1 SGHVS and CDR2 FNYEAQ come from the germline V gene. J was trimmed by 7 bases and V by 0 bases; bases with no gene match: 3. The CDR3 DNA reads as TGTGCCAGCAGCTTAGCCAGCGGGAATGAGCAGTACTTC. Translated: CASSLASGNEQYF.

By frequency in the sample, this clone is medium-sized (0.01 to 0.1%). V and J are TRBV27 and TRBJ1-6; no clear D gene. There are 14 residues in the CDR3. Germline V CDR1 and CDR2: MNHEY, SMNVEV (reference sequence). Deletions cut 6 bases from V and 9 bases from J, with 15 bases between. CDR3 DNA sequence: TGTGCCAGCAGCCTCCCCAGTATTACTTCACCCCTCCACTTT. It is translated as CASSLPSITSPLHF.

This sequence joins TRBV9 and TRBJ2-2; 8 bases map to TRBD1. Looked up from germline, CDR1 is SGDLS and CDR2 is YYNGEE. The CDR3 is made up of 14 amino acids. V gave up 4 bases and J gave up 7 bases; unmatched junction bases: 6. CDR3 DNA sequence: TGTGCCAGCAGCCATACAGGGGGTCGCGGGGAGCTGTTTTTT. It specifies CASSHTGGRGELFF.

The chain carries TRBV2 and TRBJ2-6; the match to TRBD1 covers 9 bases. With V trimmed by 5 bases and J by 1 base, 12 bases remained unmatched. This CDR3 comprises 19 residues. The germline CDR1 and CDR2 sequences are SNHLY and FYNNEI. CDR3 DNA: TGTGCCAGCAGTCGACAGGGGGGACAACCCCAGTCTGGGGCCAACGTCCTGACTTTC. It codes for CASSRQGGQPQSGANVLTF.

This clone has more than one count but fewer than ten. The rearrangement uses TRBV19 and TRBJ1-1; D remains unclear. The CDR3 is made up of 15 amino acids. The V end lost 5 bases, the J end lost 10 bases, and 23 bases lay between the germline ends. Germline V gene sequence: CDR1 LNHDA, CDR2 SQIVND (reference sequence). Here the CDR3 DNA reads TGTGCCAGTAGTGTGGGGTTGGGGTCCCCCGCAGGAGCTTTCTTT. Amino acid sequence: CASSVGLGSPAGAFF.

The chain links TRBV12-3 or TRBV12-4 to TRBJ2-7; D tentatively fits TRBD1 or TRBD2 (5 bases each). Trimming removed 8 bases at V and 5 bases at J, with 16 bases between. The CDR3 covers 13 residues. The CDR3 DNA is TGTGCCAGCTGTGGGACCGCCTTCGACGAGCAGTACTTC. Its translation: CASCGTAFDEQYF.

This clone was recorded many times. The rearrangement uses TRBV6-1 and TRBJ2-7, with TRBD2 identical over 7 bases. The CDR3 runs 13 residues. V lost 7 bases and J lost 2; bases outside the gene matches: 5. The V gene's germline CDR1 is MNHNS and CDR2 SASEGT. The CDR3 spells CASIPGGPYEQYF. The CDR3 bases are TGTGCCAGCATCCCGGGAGGTCCCTACGAGCAGTACTTC.

The table lists this clone with a few counts. A junction boundary mismatches the germline segment, possibly from a read error. The same CDR3 also results from other DNA sequences found in this sample. This chain links TRBV20-1 with TRBJ2-7; D could derive from TRBD1 or TRBD2 (5 bases each). The CDR3 has 13 residues. Germline CDR1 DFQATT, CDR2 SNEGSKA (reference sequence). CDR3 loop: CSARGTSACEQYF. DNA for the CDR3: TGCAGCGCTAGAGGGACCAGCGCCTGCGAGCAGTACTTC.

By sample share, this clone is medium-sized. J is TRBJ2-5 and V is TRBV24-1; 8 bases agree with TRBD2. The germline V gene has CDR1 KGHDR and CDR2 SFDVKD. The CDR3 loop spans 17 amino acids. V gave up 4 bases and J gave up 0 bases; unmatched junction bases: 9. The CDR3 DNA reads as TGTGCCACCAGTGACCGAAAGCGGGGGACCTACCAAGAGACCCAGTACTTC. Translated, it gives CATSDRKRGTYQETQYF.

This clone was detected only a few times. The sample holds other DNA sequences that translate to the same CDR3. The chain has TRBV20-1 and TRBJ2-5, with 10 bases matching TRBD2. Losses at the gene ends were 2 bases for V and 5 bases for J; bases not matched to a gene: 11. Germline V CDR1 and CDR2: DFQATT, SNEGSKA (reference sequence). This CDR3 spans 16 amino acids. The CDR3 is CSARLAGGLGWETQYF. The CDR3, as DNA: TGCAGTGCTAGATTAGCGGGGGGACTGGGTTGGGAGACCCAGTACTTC.

This clone is classed as medium-sized (0.01 to 0.1%). The chain employs TRBV11-2 and TRBJ1-2, with D hard to call. V was trimmed by 4 bases and J by 4 bases, leaving 19 bases between them. The CDR3 runs 16 residues. Germline CDR1 reads SGHAT; CDR2 reads FQNNGV. The CDR3 is CASSSKLGGVVYGYTF. As DNA, the CDR3 is TGTGCCAGCAGCTCAAAACTAGGAGGAGTGGTCTATGGCTACACCTTC.

This clone is medium-sized (0.01 to 0.1%) within its sample. This chain connects TRBV28 to TRBJ2-7, with D possibly TRBD1 on 6 matching bases. This CDR3 comprises 13 residues. Germline V CDR1 and CDR2: MDHEN, SYDVKM. Trimming took off 3 bases at V and 6 bases at J, with 12 bases between the two ends. The chain's CDR3 is CASSFLQGGEQYF. CDR3 sequence (DNA): TGTGCCAGCAGTTTTTTACAGGGTGGCGAGCAGTACTTC.

There are a few counts of this clone. The chain uses TRBV6-1 and TRBJ1-1, with a possible D match to TRBD1 (6 bases). V was cut by 7 bases and J by 0 bases, with 12 bases left in between. Per germline, CDR1 MNHNS and CDR2 SASEGT. The CDR3 length is 14 residues. The CDR3 bases are TGTGCCAGCAAGCGGGGGGACATGAACACTGAAGCTTTCTTT. It codes for CASKRGDMNTEAFF.

This clone was counted many times. For the CDR3, the DNA is TGTGCCAGCAGCTTAAGTGGCGCGGGGAGCTACGAGCAGTACTTC. Translated, it gives CASSLSGAGSYEQYF. V usage is TRBV7-8 and J usage is TRBJ2-7; TRBD2 might be the D (6 bases). This CDR3 is built from 15 residues. Germline CDR1 and CDR2: SGHVS and FQNEAQ. Trimming took 2 bases from V and 3 from J, leaving 14 bases between them.

This clone has only a few counts. The CDR3 DNA is TGTGCCAGCAGTGACCCCAGTGAACTAGCAGGAGGTGGGTACGAGCAGTACTTC. Translation gives CASSDPSELAGGGYEQYF. The chain uses TRBV6-4 and TRBJ2-7; D possibly corresponds to TRBD2 (6 bases). Deletions cut 2 bases from V and 4 bases from J, with 24 bases between. Germline-derived CDR1 and CDR2 are MRHNA and SNTAGT. The CDR3 is 18 residues long.

The V and J genes are TRBV5-8 and TRBJ2-1, with a tentative D call TRBD1 (5 bases). The CDR3 consists of 14 residues. Germline CDR1 SGHTS, CDR2 YDEGEE. V was clipped by 2 bases and J by 4 bases, with 10 bases between them. The DNA for the CDR3 is TGTGCCAGCAGCTTTGAGACAGCTTACAATGAGCAGTTCTTC. Protein product: CASSFETAYNEQFF. The entire variable domain, with the rest obtained from reference TRBV5-8 and TRBJ2-1, is as follows: EAGVTQSPTHLIKTRGQQATLRCSPISGHTSVYWYQQALGLGLQFLLWYDEGEERNRGNFPPRFSGRQFPNYSSELNVNALELEDSALYLCASSFETAYNEQFFGPGTRLTVL.

There are a few counts of this clone. V usage is TRBV12-3 or TRBV12-4 and J usage is TRBJ2-7, with a tentative D call TRBD2 (6 bases). V lost 6 bases and J lost 3, with 12 bases in between. CDR3 length: 13 residues. In DNA, the CDR3 is TGTGCCAGCAGCCCGGGACTCTACTACGAGCAGTACTTC. Amino acids: CASSPGLYYEQYF.

This sequence joins TRBV20-1 and TRBJ2-3; 16 nucleotides line up with TRBD2. J lost 3 bases, V lost 0 bases, and 6 bases had no gene match. Looked up from germline, CDR1 is DFQATT and CDR2 is SNEGSKA (reference sequence). The CDR3 totals 18 residues. The CDR3: CSARDHGTSGGATDTQYF. The CDR3 region has the DNA TGCAGTGCTAGAGATCATGGGACTAGCGGGGGGGCTACAGATACGCAGTATTTT.

This clone occurred many times. The chain is built from TRBV7-6 and TRBJ2-2; D may correspond to TRBD1 or TRBD2 (5 bases each). There are 15 residues in the CDR3. V lost 1 base and J 2 bases, leaving 8 bases between the germline ends. Germline CDR1 reads SGHVS; CDR2 reads FNYEAQ. The CDR3 region is CASSLGGANTGELFF. The DNA of the CDR3 is TGTGCCAGCAGCTTAGGAGGGGCCAACACCGGGGAGCTGTTTTTT. Using reference TRBV7-6 and TRBJ2-2 for the parts outside the CDR3, the full variable domain is GAGVSQSPRYKVTKRGQDVALRCDPISGHVSLYWYRQALGQGPEFLTYFNYEAQQDKSGLPNDRFSAERPEGSISTLTIQRTEQRDSAMYRCASSLGGANTGELFFGEGSRLTVL.

The rearrangement links TRBV18 to TRBJ2-2, with a possible D match to TRBD1 (6 bases). CDR1 is KGHSH, CDR2 LQKENI, per germline. This CDR3 spans 13 amino acids. V dropped 2 bases and J dropped 6 bases, with 7 bases sitting between them. CDR3 residues: CASSPGQSGELFF. CDR3 nucleotide sequence: TGTGCCAGCTCACCAGGACAGTCCGGGGAGCTGTTTTTT.

This clone was seen repeatedly, ten times or more. This chain connects TRBV7-8 to TRBJ1-1; D unresolved. CDR1 is SGHVS and CDR2 is FQNEAQ in the germline V gene. V lost 1 base, J lost 2 bases, and 8 bases lay in between. This CDR3 comprises 14 residues. CDR3 DNA sequence: TGTGCCAGCAGCTTAGGGGTCCGAAACACTGAAGCTTTCTTT. Amino acids: CASSLGVRNTEAFF.